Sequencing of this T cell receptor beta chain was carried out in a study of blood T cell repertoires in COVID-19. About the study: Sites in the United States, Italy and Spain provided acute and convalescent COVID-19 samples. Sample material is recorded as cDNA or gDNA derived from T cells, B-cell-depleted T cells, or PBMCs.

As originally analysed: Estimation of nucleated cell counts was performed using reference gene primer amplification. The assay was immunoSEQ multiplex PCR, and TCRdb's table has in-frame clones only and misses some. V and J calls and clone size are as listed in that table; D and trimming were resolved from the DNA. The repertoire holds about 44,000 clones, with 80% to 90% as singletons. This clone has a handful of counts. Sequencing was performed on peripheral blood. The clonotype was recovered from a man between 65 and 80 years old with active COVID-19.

The CDR3 DNA sequence: TGTGCCAGCAGTGAAGCGCGGGGAAACACCATATATTTT. Its translation is CASSEARGNTIYF. This chain links TRBV6-1 with TRBJ1-3; D ambiguous. With 0 bases removed from V and 4 bases from J, the gap between germline ends came to 4 bases. CDR1 is MNHNS, CDR2 SASEGT, per germline. The CDR3 sequence is 13 residues long.